This TCR beta chain was sequenced during a study of tumour-infiltrating T cells in Burkitt lymphoma. Study-level background: Repertoire clonality predicted overall and progression-free survival.

Profiled with immunoSEQ multiplex PCR; TCRdb holds only in-frame clones, not every one. The sample comprises 5,000 to 7,000 clones, more than 8% of which are singletons, and over 2% rests with the top ten. CDR3 length equals 19 residues. J was trimmed by 2 bases and V by 4 bases; bases with no gene match: 16. Germline CDR1 and CDR2: SGHKS and YYEKEE (reference sequence). The TCR comes from a human donor with diffuse large B-cell lymphoma. The sequenced sample was tumor tissue. The V call is TRBV5-5, the J call TRBJ2-7, with 12 bases matching TRBD2. The CDR3 DNA reads TGTGCCAGCAGCCGCTCGGGGCCTGGGACTAGCGGGCGAGCCTACGAGCAGTACTTC. Amino acids: CASSRSGPGTSGRAYEQYF.